This TCR beta chain was found in a study of blood T cell repertoires in COVID-19 (dated by TCRdb to about 2020). Context from the whole study: Samples from collaborators originated in the United States, Italy and Spain and spanned both the acute and convalescent phases of COVID-19. Samples came from the ongoing ImmuneRACE study (first 160 participants) plus 1,254 subjects from 6 global collaborators. The material from the prospective study consisted of cDNA or gDNA derived from T cells, B-cell-depleted T cells, or PBMCs. A de-identified subject ID, COVID-19 status, age in years and sex were almost always included in the sample metadata. Where available, HLA class I and class II types were taken from metadata supplied by the sample provider and were not determined by assay-based typing. Deeply sampled blood TCRbeta repertoires from subjects exposed to, actively infected with, or recovered from COVID-19 were included in the dataset. The repertoires were released in a freely available public database meant as a resource for research on the immune response to SARS-CoV-2.

The sample holds a few counts of this clone. Its antigen has not been determined. No base quality information exists; no much larger clone differs at one position. Paper-wide results and their limitations: The amount of clinical and demographic metadata varied by source and participant and was provided uncurated.

Inclusive of the bounding cysteine and phenylalanine, the CDR3 is 13 residues long. Only the CDR3 part of the read is kept: 39 bases, read in frame from the first base. The junction carries 13 bases between V and J, which are trimmed by 6 bases and 4 bases respectively. TCRbeta CDR3 regions were amplified from genomic DNA by means of the immunoSEQ Assay, a bias-controlled multiplex PCR. Regarding the original processing steps: Within the assay, amplification of reference gene primers was used to estimate how many nucleated cells each sample contained. To quantify the absolute abundance of each unique TCRbeta CDR3 rearrangement, sequence reads were collapsed and filtered. For each sample, productive Simpson clonality was calculated as the square root of Simpson's diversity index over productive rearrangements. Sourced from immuneACCESS, this table was stored by TCRdb with only in-frame sequences that have V and J called. A share of the clones is absent; for the studies checked, an unresolved V gene accounts for under half, and the remainder has no known explanation. V and J calls and clone size are given by that table; D and trimming were obtained from the DNA. This sample gives 200,000 to 250,000 clones in total; roughly nine tenths of them show up just once. Roughly 12% of the sample comes from the top ten.

Samples from volunteer blood donors who had recovered from COVID-19 were contributed by a second Seattle source. Whole blood was collected in K2EDTA tubes by collaborating institutions according to the institutions' own protocols. For TCRbeta analysis, collaborators shipped samples as frozen whole blood, isolated PBMCs, or DNA extracted from either of those sample types. This sequence was found in a woman aged 18-30 years who had recovered from COVID-19. The chain employs TRBV12-3 or TRBV12-4 and TRBJ2-7, with TRBD1 perhaps the D gene, on 6 matching bases. The sequenced sample was peripheral blood. CDR3 sequence: CASRGANDYEQYF. The DNA reads TGTGCCAGCAGGGGGGCCAACGATTACGAGCAGTACTTC.